The clone carrying this T cell receptor (beta chain) came up many times. Its antigen is unidentified. The length of the CDR3 is 14 residues. Trimming removed 6 bases from V and 1 base from J, with 10 bases in between. Unique molecular identifiers were used to barcode this TCRbeta library. TCRdb reprocessed the PCR reads via MiXCR and lists one record per CDR3 protein. The table has 150,000 to 250,000 distinct CDR3 sequences, about 6% seen once; the top ten hold under 5%. This sample is part of a study of T-cell reconstitution after alpha-beta-depleted transplantation in children. Study-wide results and limits: Alpha-beta T cells present about two months after transplant were reported to originate from several hundred expanded graft clones. Surviving thymic progenitors and recipient T cells were the source of high TCRbeta diversity at day 60 in some patients.

The chain joins TRBV12-3 or TRBV12-4 to TRBJ1-5; D remains unclear. The source was PBMCs, collected before TCRalphabeta/CD19-depleted stem cell transplant. The sequence was collected from a girl under two years old with combined immunodeficiency, due to receive a stem cell transplant. The CDR3 sequence: CASRGIGSNQPQHF. In DNA form, the CDR3 reads TGTGCCAGCAGAGGCATTGGGAGCAATCAGCCCCAGCATTTT.